This TCR beta chain came from a study of tumor-infiltrating lymphocytes in primary liver carcinoma (dated by TCRdb to 2016 to 2017). In the study overall: Of the five patients (three men and two women, aged 30 to 69 years), four had hepatocellular carcinoma and one had combined HCC and intrahepatic cholangiocarcinoma. Tumors of the five patients were stage T1-T3 N0M0 with maximum diameters of roughly 4.2 to 10 cm. Each sample produced about 3.5 to 8 million productive TCRbeta reads, and read depth showed no significant difference between tissue types. The study combined TCRbeta repertoire sequencing, expression microarrays and whole-exome sequencing across five regions of each liver tumor, with adjacent normal tissue and blood. A total of roughly 35 specimens from 5 patients, comprising some 25 tumor regions, 5 adjacent noncancerous liver tissues and 5 peripheral blood samples, were covered by TCRbeta repertoire sequencing. To link TCRbeta repertoire diversity to the local molecular phenotype, the 25 or so tumor region samples were profiled with Agilent mRNA microarrays. Technical replicate repertoires showed high reproducibility, with mean shared-clone rates near 0.89 and correlation coefficients above 0.95.

Total RNA and DNA were co-extracted without cell sorting from about 19-30 mg of bulk tissue using the AllPrep DNA/RNA mini kit. Between November 2015 and 2016, five patients in China with histopathologically diagnosed primary liver carcinoma had surgical resection. Patients had chronic HBV infection and were treatment-naive at sampling. Each tumor was sampled at five spatially separated regions: the superior, inferior, left-lateral and right-lateral poles and the tumor centre. More than 80% viable tumor cells were found by histology in every tumor sample. Fresh tumor and adjacent tissue pieces were bisected, with one half stored in RNAlater at -80 degrees C and the other half sent for histology. In regard to this clonotype: The specificity of this receptor is unknown. Mismatch with germline at one junction end may stem from a read error.

Using a constant-region primer and ProtoScript II reverse transcriptase, TCRbeta-specific cDNA was reverse-transcribed from around 520 ng total RNA. The TCRbeta libraries were prepared through three rounds of nested multiplex PCR following a slightly modified ARM-PCR procedure. The first two PCR rounds used multiplex TRBV1-TRBV30 forward primers with a Cbeta reverse primer, each for about 9 cycles. Sample barcodes and Illumina adapters were added in a final 25-cycle PCR using Deep VentR polymerase. Amplicons of 200-500 bp were gel-purified with a QIAquick gel extraction kit before sequencing. An Illumina HiSeq 2500 was used to sequence the TCRbeta amplicons with 250-bp paired-end reads. In the original analysis: Quality trimming of reads was performed with Trimmomatic v0.33, and paired reads were merged with FLASH v1.2.11 so that full CDR3 sequences could be recovered. V, D and J germline segments were assigned to the rearranged TCRbeta sequences by MiGEC v1.2.1b. Clonotype statistics and Shannon-Wiener diversity indices were calculated with VDJtools v1.0.0. To reduce sampling bias, subsequent analyses other than the diversity analysis used only the 250 most abundant clonotypes in each sample. TCRdb reanalyzed the raw reads on its own, using fastp at Q25 for trimming and MiXCR for clone calling, and kept in-frame beta chains. One record per CDR3 amino acid sequence lists the most common genes and DNA. TCRdb, not the authors, supplied the V and J calls. In this sample the table shows some 190,000 distinct CDR3 sequences, around four fifths of which occur a single time. The ten biggest clones cover 15% to 20% of the sample.

Results the study describes overall, beyond this receptor: The study included only a few patients, and the authors note findings should be validated in a larger study. Repertoire overlap was found to be higher between tumor regions (mean approximately 35%) than between tumor-adjacent (about 17%) or tumor-blood (roughly 15%) pairs, consistent with antigen-driven expansion. Comparison of CD4+ and CD8+ T cell repertoires was precluded by the use of bulk unsorted samples. Only the TCR beta chain was sequenced, so true repertoire diversity is likely underestimated because unpaired alpha chains were not captured. A significantly larger repertoire fraction was made up by the top 250 clones in tumors than in blood (p = 0.039). Only about 7.5-25% of top clones were present in all five regions of a tumor, suggesting spatial heterogeneity of tumor-infiltrating T cells.

Including the terminal cysteine and phenylalanine, the CDR3 comprises 16 residues. This entry keeps only the CDR3 DNA: 48 bases, framed from base 1. The sequence derives from a man in his forties or fifties with primary liver carcinoma and hepatitis B virus infection. The sample consisted of tumor tissue from primary liver carcinoma. This chain is built from TRBV12-3 or TRBV12-4 and TRBJ2-1; the D gene identity is not certain. The CDR3 region has the sequence CSSSGPRRTPPDEHFF. The nucleotide sequence reads TGTTCCAGCAGTGGGCCCCGGCGGACCCCTCCGGATGAGCATTTTTTC.